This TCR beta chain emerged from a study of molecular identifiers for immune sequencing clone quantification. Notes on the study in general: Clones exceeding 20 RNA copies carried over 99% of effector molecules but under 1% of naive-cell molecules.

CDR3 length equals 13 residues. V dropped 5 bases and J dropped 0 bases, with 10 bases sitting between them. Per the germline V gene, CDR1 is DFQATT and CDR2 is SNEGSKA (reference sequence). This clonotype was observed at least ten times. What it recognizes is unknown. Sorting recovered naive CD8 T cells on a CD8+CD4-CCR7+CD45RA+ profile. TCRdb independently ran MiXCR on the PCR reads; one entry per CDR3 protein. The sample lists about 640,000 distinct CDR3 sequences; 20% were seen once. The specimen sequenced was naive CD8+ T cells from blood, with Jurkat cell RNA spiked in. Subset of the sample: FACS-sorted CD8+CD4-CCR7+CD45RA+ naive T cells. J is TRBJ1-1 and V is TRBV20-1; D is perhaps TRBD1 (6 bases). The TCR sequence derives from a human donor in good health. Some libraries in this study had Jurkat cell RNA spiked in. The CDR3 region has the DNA TGCAGTGCTCCCGGGACAATGAACACTGAAGCTTTCTTT. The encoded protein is CSAPGTMNTEAFF.